This T cell receptor beta chain is from a study of cytomegalovirus exposure and HLA in healthy donors. Study-wide points: The study put some 150 TCR beta chains on its list as cytomegalovirus-associated. A later look showed TCR association rates differing by HLA locus, highest for DRB1 and lowest for HLA-C. Reportedly, fewer N-insertions than the approximately 700-donor mean appeared in an Asian-associated ancestry cluster in a later analysis. As a later analysis revealed, most CMV-associated TCR beta chains appeared HLA-restricted.

About this clone: Its antigen is undetermined.

PCR employed 60 Vbeta and 13 Jbeta primers. Sequencing used immunoSEQ multiplex PCR; TCRdb keeps in-frame clones, though not all of them. This table has about 100,000 clones, around 69% appearing once. The CDR3 sequence is 15 residues long. V lost 4 bases and J lost 3, with 16 bases in between. Germline-derived CDR1 and CDR2 are SGHRS and YFSETQ. The sample was PBMCs. The sequence came from a woman aged 55-69 years in good health and CMV-seropositive. The rearrangement uses TRBV5-1 and TRBJ1-1; a possible D gene is TRBD1 (5 bases). This CDR3 reads CASSPEPGGDTEAFF. CDR3 in DNA: TGCGCCAGCAGCCCCGAGCCCGGGGGAGACACTGAAGCTTTCTTT. The variable domain in full, with the rest retrieved from reference TRBV5-1 and TRBJ1-1, is KAGVTQTPRYLIKTRGQQVTLSCSPISGHRSVSWYQQTPGQGLQFLFEYFSETQRNKGNFPGRFSGRQFSNSRSEMNVSTLELGDSALYLCASSPEPGGDTEAFFGQGTRLTVV.